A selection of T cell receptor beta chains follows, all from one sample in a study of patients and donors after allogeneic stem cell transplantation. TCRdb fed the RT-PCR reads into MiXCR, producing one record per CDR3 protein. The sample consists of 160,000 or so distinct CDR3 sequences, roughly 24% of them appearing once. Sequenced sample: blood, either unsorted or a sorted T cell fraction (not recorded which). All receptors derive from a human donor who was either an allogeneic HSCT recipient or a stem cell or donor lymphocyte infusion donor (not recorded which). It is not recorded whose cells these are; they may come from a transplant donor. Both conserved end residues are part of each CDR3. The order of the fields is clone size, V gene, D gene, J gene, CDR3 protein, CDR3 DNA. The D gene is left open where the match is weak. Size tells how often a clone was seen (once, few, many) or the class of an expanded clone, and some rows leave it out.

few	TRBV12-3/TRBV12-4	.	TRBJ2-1	CASSPGTSYNEQFF	TGTGCCAGCAGTCCCGGGACGAGCTACAATGAGCAGTTCTTC
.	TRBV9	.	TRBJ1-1	CASSVGTAPFGNTEAFF	TGTGCCAGCAGCGTAGGCACAGCCCCCTTTGGGAACACTGAAGCTTTCTTT
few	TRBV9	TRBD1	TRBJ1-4	CASSGSGGEKLFF	TGTGCCAGCAGCGGTTCAGGGGGTGAAAAACTGTTTTTT
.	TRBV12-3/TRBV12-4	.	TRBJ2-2	CASSPGRTGELFF	TGTGCCAGCAGTCCCGGGCGAACCGGGGAGCTGTTTTTT
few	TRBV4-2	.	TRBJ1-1	CASSQSGPEAFF	TGTGCCAGCAGCCAGTCAGGGCCTGAAGCTTTCTTT
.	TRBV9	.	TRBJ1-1	CASSPHSWRLNTEAFF	TGTGCCAGCAGCCCCCACTCTTGGCGGTTGAACACTGAAGCTTTCTTT
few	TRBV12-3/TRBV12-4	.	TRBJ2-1	CASSPPGRTYNEQFF	TGTGCCAGCAGTCCACCGGGACGGACCTACAATGAGCAGTTCTTC
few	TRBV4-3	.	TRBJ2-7	CASSQAYRGGRYEQYF	TGCGCCAGCAGCCAAGCCTACAGGGGAGGACGCTACGAGCAGTACTTC
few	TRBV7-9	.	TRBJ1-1	CASSLTTVNTEAFF	TGTGCCAGCAGCTTGACGACGGTTAACACTGAAGCTTTCTTT
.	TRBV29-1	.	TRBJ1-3	CSVESRLSGNTIYF	TGCAGCGTTGAGAGCAGGCTCTCTGGAAACACCATATATTTT
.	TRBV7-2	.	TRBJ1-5	CASSSRMDQPQHF	TGTGCCAGCAGCTCCAGAATGGATCAGCCCCAGCATTTT
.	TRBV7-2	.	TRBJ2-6	CASSLLSGGAGANVLTF	TGTGCCAGCAGCTTACTGTCGGGGGGCGCTGGGGCCAACGTCCTGACTTTC
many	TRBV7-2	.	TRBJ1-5	CASSLFPDTYSNQPQHF	TGTGCCAGCAGCTTATTCCCGGACACCTATAGCAATCAGCCCCAGCATTTT
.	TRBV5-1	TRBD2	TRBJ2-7	CASSRTSGEVDEQYF	TGCGCCAGCAGCCGGACTAGCGGGGAAGTGGACGAGCAGTACTTC
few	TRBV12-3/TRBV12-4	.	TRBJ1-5	CASSRRTDAGQPQHF	TGTGCCAGCAGTCGCCGGACAGACGCGGGTCAGCCCCAGCATTTT
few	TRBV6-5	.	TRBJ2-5	CASSPDRKGETQYF	TGTGCCAGCAGTCCCGACAGGAAGGGAGAGACCCAGTACTTC
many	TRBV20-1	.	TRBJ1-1	CSASLNTEAFF	TGCAGTGCTAGCTTAAACACTGAAGCTTTCTTT
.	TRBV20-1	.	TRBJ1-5	CSALYSNQPQHF	TGCAGTGCCCTTTATAGCAATCAGCCCCAGCATTTT
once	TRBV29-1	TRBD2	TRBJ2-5	CSGGLAEETQYF	TGCAGCGGGGGACTAGCGGAAGAGACCCAGTACTTC
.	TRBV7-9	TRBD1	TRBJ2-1	CASWTGDRNEQFF	TGTGCCAGCTGGACAGGGGACCGGAATGAGCAGTTCTTC
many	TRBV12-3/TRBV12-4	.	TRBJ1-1	CASSVRVTEAFF	TGTGCCAGCAGTGTACGGGTCACTGAAGCTTTCTTT
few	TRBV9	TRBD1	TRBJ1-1	CASSAPGGWGTEAFF	TGTGCCAGCAGCGCCCCAGGGGGATGGGGCACTGAAGCTTTCTTT
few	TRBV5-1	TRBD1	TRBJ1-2	CASSLVGQGMSGYTF	TGCGCCAGCAGCTTGGTTGGACAGGGAATGAGTGGCTACACCTTC
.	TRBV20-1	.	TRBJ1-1	CSAPLGGNGVSEAFF	TGCAGTGCTCCCCTGGGGGGAAATGGAGTCTCTGAAGCTTTCTTT
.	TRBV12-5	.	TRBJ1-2	CASGPPWQSGYGYTF	TGTGCTAGTGGCCCCCCGTGGCAGTCTGGCTATGGCTACACCTTC
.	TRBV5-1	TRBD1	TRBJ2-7	CASSPSTGSIRLNEQYF	TGCGCCAGCAGCCCATCGACAGGGTCAATCCGTCTGAACGAGCAGTACTTC
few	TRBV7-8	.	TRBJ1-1	CASQRQQNTEAFF	TGTGCCAGCCAGAGACAGCAGAACACTGAAGCTTTCTTT
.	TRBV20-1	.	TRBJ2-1	CSASLQGSEQFF	TGCAGTGCTAGCCTACAGGGAAGTGAGCAGTTCTTC
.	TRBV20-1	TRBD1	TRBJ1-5	CSAKGQGNQPQHF	TGCAGTGCTAAGGGACAGGGCAATCAGCCCCAGCATTTT
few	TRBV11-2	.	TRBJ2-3	CASSLDFGIITDTQYF	TGTGCCAGCAGCTTAGATTTTGGGATCATCACAGATACGCAGTATTTT
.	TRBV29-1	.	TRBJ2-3	CSVEDRGEGTDTQYF	TGCAGCGTTGAAGATCGAGGGGAGGGCACAGATACGCAGTATTTT
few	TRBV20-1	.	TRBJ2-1	CSARIPLALGSNEQFF	TGCAGTGCTAGAATCCCCCTTGCCTTGGGGTCCAATGAGCAGTTCTTC
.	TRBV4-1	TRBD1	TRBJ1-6	CASSQIMGQLNSPLHF	TGCGCCAGCAGCCAAATTATGGGACAGCTAAATTCACCCCTCCACTTT
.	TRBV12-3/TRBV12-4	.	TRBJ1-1	CASSPPGGGNTEAFF	TGTGCCAGCAGTCCTCCCGGGGGGGGAAACACTGAAGCTTTCTTT
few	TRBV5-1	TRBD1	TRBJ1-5	CASSQTGGVGQPQHF	TGCGCCAGCAGCCAGACAGGGGGCGTAGGGCAGCCCCAGCATTTT
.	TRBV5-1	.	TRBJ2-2	CASSLMGDTGELFF	TGCGCCAGCAGCTTGATGGGGGACACCGGGGAGCTGTTTTTT
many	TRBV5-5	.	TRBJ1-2	CASSWDRYNYGYTF	TGTGCCAGCAGCTGGGATAGGTATAACTATGGCTACACCTTC
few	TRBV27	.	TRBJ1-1	CASSWSPNTEAFF	TGTGCCAGCAGTTGGTCCCCGAACACTGAAGCTTTCTTT
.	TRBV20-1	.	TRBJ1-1	CSARPGTGRGTEAFF	TGCAGTGCTAGACCGGGAACGGGGAGGGGGACTGAAGCTTTCTTT
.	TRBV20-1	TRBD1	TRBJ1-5	CSARDWAGGLVGNQPQHF	TGCAGTGCTAGAGATTGGGCAGGGGGCCTTGTGGGCAATCAGCCCCAGCATTTT
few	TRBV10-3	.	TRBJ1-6	CAISESLNSPLHF	TGTGCCATCAGTGAGTCGTTGAATTCACCCCTCCACTTT
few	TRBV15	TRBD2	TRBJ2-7	CATSKGTSGYEQYF	TGTGCCACCAGCAAAGGGACTAGCGGATACGAGCAGTACTTC
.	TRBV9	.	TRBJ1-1	CASSVEGTEAFF	TGTGCCAGCAGCGTAGAGGGAACTGAAGCTTTCTTT
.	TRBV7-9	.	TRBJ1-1	CASSLGKWNTEAFF	TGTGCCAGCAGCTTAGGAAAATGGAACACTGAAGCTTTCTTT
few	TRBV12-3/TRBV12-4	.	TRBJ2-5	CASSLRIQETQYF	TGTGCCAGCAGCCTCAGGATCCAAGAGACCCAGTACTTC
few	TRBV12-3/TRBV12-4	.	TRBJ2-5	CASSIRDAQETQYF	TGTGCCAGCAGTATCCGGGACGCCCAAGAGACCCAGTACTTC
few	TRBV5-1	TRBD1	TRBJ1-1	CASRRDRDDTEAFF	TGCGCCAGCAGGCGTGACAGGGACGACACTGAAGCTTTCTTT
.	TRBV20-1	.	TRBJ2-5	CSARAENQETQYF	TGCAGTGCTAGAGCGGAGAACCAAGAGACCCAGTACTTC
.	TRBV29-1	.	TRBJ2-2	CSSVQRNTGELFF	TGCAGCTCAGTTCAGAGGAACACCGGGGAGCTGTTTTTT
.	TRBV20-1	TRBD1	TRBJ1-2	CSAQDRAGYGYTF	TGCAGTGCGCAGGACAGGGCGGGCTATGGCTACACCTTC
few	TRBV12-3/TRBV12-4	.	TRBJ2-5	CASSFEGQETQYF	TGTGCCAGCAGTTTCGAAGGCCAAGAGACCCAGTACTTC